This record concerns one T cell receptor (beta chain) sequence. These data are taken from a study of blood T cell repertoires in COVID-19. Overall study context: The study drew acute and convalescent COVID-19 samples from the United States, Italy and Spain.

As handled by the study authors: For nucleated cells, counts were estimated from reference gene primer amplification. Only in-frame clones appear in the TCRdb table, and some are missing; sequencing was by immunoSEQ multiplex PCR. V and J calls and clone size are as listed in that table; D and trimming were resolved from the DNA. The sample shows some 210,000 clones, under 90% of them seen only once. CDR1 and CDR2 (germline): SGHAT, FQNNGV. This CDR3 spans 14 amino acids. Trimming removed 2 bases from V and 1 base from J, with 8 bases in between. Sequenced input: peripheral blood. The sequence derives from a human donor in a cohort sampled during active COVID-19. The chain links TRBV11-2 to TRBJ1-1; D perhaps matches TRBD1 (6 bases). The chain's CDR3 is CASSLQGTNTEAFF. The CDR3 DNA reads TGTGCCAGCAGCTTACAGGGGACGAACACTGAAGCTTTCTTT.